The sequence of this T cell receptor (beta chain) was determined in a study of blood T cells in healthy people across ages. A second PCR, run for roughly 7 to 11 cycles, used a sample-barcoded 5' primer plus a J-beta primer mix. In TCRdb, the 5' RACE reads were re-called with MiXCR into one record per CDR3 protein. The sample consists of around 800,000 distinct CDR3 sequences, under 80% of them appearing once. As concerns this clonotype: What it binds is not known.

There are 15 residues in the CDR3. Germline V lookup: CDR1 SGHTA, CDR2 FQGNSA. The V and J ends lost 5 bases and 2 bases, in that order; junction bases with no gene match: 9. Findings and caveats of the study: Measured against age, TCR beta diversity per million T cells decreased in a roughly linear manner.

The rearrangement links TRBV7-2 to TRBJ2-7, with 7 bases aligning to TRBD2. Material for sequencing was blood. The sequence was collected from a man aged 30-40 years in good health. The CDR3 nucleotides are TGTGCCAGCAGCCCTTCTGGGGGGGTACCCTACGAGCAGTACTTC. It translates to CASSPSGGVPYEQYF.